This T cell receptor beta chain was observed in a study of Graves' ophthalmopathy and Graves' hyperthyroidism. Study-wide results and limits: Discrimination between ophthalmopathy and stable hyperthyroidism by a 13-signature model showed roughly 88% sensitivity and more than 65% specificity.

The V gene end was trimmed by 3 bases and the J gene end by 4 bases; junction bases not matched to a gene: 7. This CDR3 is 15 amino acids long. This clonotype was counted a few times. Its matching antigen is unknown. For repertoire sequencing, the TCR beta CDR3 regions were amplified from RNA transcripts. Second-round multiplex PCR came after a first-round RT-PCR that employed HTBI primers. TCRdb re-analysed the multiplex PCR reads in MiXCR, keeping a single row per CDR3 protein. Of over a million distinct CDR3 sequences listed, roughly two fifths are singletons. The chain links TRBV12-3 or TRBV12-4 to TRBJ2-7, with 9 nucleotides matching TRBD1. The clonotype originates from an adult man with Graves' hyperthyroidism. The sequenced sample was peripheral blood or thyroid tissue (not recorded which). The CDR3 sequence: CASSFGGQGFYEQYF. CDR3 DNA sequence: TGTGCCAGCAGTTTTGGCGGACAGGGGTTTTACGAGCAGTACTTC.